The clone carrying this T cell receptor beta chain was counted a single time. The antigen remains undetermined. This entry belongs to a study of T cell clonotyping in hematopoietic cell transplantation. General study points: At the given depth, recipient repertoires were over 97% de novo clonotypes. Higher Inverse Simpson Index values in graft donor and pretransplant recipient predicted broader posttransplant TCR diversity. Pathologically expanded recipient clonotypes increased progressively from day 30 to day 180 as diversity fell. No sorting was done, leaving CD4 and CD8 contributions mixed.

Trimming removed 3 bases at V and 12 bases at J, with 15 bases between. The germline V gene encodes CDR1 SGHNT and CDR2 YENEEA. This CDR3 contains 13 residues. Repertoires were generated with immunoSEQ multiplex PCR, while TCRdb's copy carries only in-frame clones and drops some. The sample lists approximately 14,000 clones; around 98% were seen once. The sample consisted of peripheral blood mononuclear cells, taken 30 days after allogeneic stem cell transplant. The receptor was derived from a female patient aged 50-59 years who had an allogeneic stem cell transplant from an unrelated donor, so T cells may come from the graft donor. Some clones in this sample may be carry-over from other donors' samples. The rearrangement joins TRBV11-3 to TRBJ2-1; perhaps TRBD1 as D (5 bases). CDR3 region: CASSFRVLDRQFF. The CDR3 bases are TGTGCCAGCAGCTTCAGGGTTCTTGACCGGCAGTTCTTC.